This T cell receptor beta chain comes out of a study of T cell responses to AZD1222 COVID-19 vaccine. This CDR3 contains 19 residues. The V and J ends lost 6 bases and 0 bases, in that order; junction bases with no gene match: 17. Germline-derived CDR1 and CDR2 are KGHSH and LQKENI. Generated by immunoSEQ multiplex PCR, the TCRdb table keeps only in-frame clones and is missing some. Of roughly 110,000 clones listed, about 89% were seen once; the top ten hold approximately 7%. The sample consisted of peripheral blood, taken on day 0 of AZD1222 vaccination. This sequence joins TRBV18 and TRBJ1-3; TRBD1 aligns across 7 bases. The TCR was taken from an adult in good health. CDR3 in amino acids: CASSYGLRGLQSSGNTIYF. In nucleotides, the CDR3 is TGTGCCAGCTCCTACGGATTGAGGGGGCTACAGAGCTCTGGAAACACCATATATTTT.